One and the same sample provided the 9 T cell receptor beta chains below, sequenced in a study of glioma-infiltrating T cells after dendritic cell vaccination. Generated by immunoSEQ multiplex PCR, the TCRdb table keeps only in-frame clones and is missing some. The sample includes 71,000 or so clones, around 81% of them seen just once. The source was blood, collected before dendritic cell vaccination. The receptors come from a human donor with glioblastoma.

This chain joins TRBV5-1 and TRBJ1-5, with TRBD1 identical over 7 bases. Per germline, CDR1 SGHRS and CDR2 YFSETQ. The CDR3 consists of 15 residues. V was clipped by 1 base and J by 8 bases; unmatched bases: 9. This CDR3 reads CASSLTGQIREPQHF. The CDR3 nucleotides are TGCGCCAGCAGCTTGACGGGACAGATAAGGGAGCCCCAGCATTTT.

The chain employs TRBV25-1 and TRBJ2-4; 8 bases fit TRBD1. CDR1 and CDR2 from the germline V gene are MGHDK and SYGVNS. V dropped 5 bases and J dropped 4; count of bases not matched to a gene: 13. CDR3 length: 17 residues. CDR3 protein: CASSTPTGGTRKNIQYF. CDR3 DNA: TGTGCCAGCAGTACACCCACAGGGGGGACCCGAAAAAACATTCAGTACTTC.

This clone was observed a single time. This rearrangement joins TRBV5-1 to TRBJ1-1, with D maybe TRBD1 (6 bases). The CDR3 is made up of 14 amino acids. V lost 4 bases to trimming and J lost 2 bases, with 12 bases between them. The germline V gene has CDR1 SGHRS and CDR2 YFSETQ. The CDR3: CASSGEQGNTEAFF. CDR3 nucleotide sequence: TGCGCCAGCAGCGGGGAACAGGGTAACACTGAAGCTTTCTTT.

The chain links TRBV2 to TRBJ2-1, with D perhaps matching TRBD2 (5 bases). Trimming pared 2 bases from V and 13 bases from J, leaving 9 bases between. The V gene's germline CDR1 is SNHLY and CDR2 FYNNEI. This CDR3 contains 11 residues. In DNA, the CDR3 is TGTGCCAGCAGTGAACGGGGAGATCAGTTCTTC. Its translation is CASSERGDQFF.

V and J are TRBV5-1 and TRBJ2-5, with a tentative D call TRBD2 (6 bases). Per germline, CDR1 SGHRS and CDR2 YFSETQ. The CDR3 runs 13 residues. Trimming left V 4 bases short and J 5 bases short, with 12 bases between. CDR3 protein: CASSPGDGETQYF. In nucleotides, the CDR3 is TGCGCCAGCAGCCCGGGGGACGGGGAGACCCAGTACTTC.

This clone has only a few counts. The chain joins TRBV4-3 to TRBJ1-6; D gene ambiguous. With 0 bases removed from V and 1 base from J, the gap between germline ends came to 7 bases. The CDR3 is 16 amino acids. Looked up from germline, CDR1 is LGHNA and CDR2 is YSLEER. CDR3 nucleotide sequence: TGCGCCAGCAGCCAAGAACCGACATCCTATAATTCACCCCTCCACTTT. It encodes CASSQEPTSYNSPLHF.

Regarding this clone: The sample has other DNA sequences that encode this CDR3 too. This chain links TRBV5-1 with TRBJ2-7; D is possibly TRBD2 (7 bases). Germline lookup yields CDR1 SGHRS and CDR2 YFSETQ. This CDR3 contains 15 residues. V was cut by 6 bases and J by 4 bases, with 20 bases left in between. The CDR3 loop is CASKTGGGDSYEQYF. CDR3 in DNA: TGCGCCAGCAAAACGGGGGGCGGGGACTCTTACGAGCAGTACTTC.

The chain has TRBV7-6 and TRBJ1-4, with a weak D call TRBD1 (5 bases). Germline CDR1 SGHVS, CDR2 FNYEAQ. Trimming took off 5 bases at V and 7 bases at J, with 14 bases between the two ends. The CDR3 runs to 14 residues. The CDR3 loop is CASSPSPGGEKLFF. In DNA form, the CDR3 reads TGTGCCAGCAGCCCCAGCCCCGGGGGTGAAAAACTGTTTTTT.

This clone has only one observation. CDR3 DNA: TGCGCCAGCAGCTCCGGGACAGGAATCCGCTACGAGCAGTACTTC. This translates into CASSSGTGIRYEQYF. The rearrangement joins TRBV5-1 to TRBJ2-5; 8 bases fit TRBD1. The DNA end favors TRBJ2-7, so the J call may be wrong. The V gene's germline CDR1 is SGHRS and CDR2 YFSETQ. The CDR3 is 15 amino acids.